Below, one TCR beta chain is given with its context. Its antigen remains unidentified. This sample is drawn from a study of cytomegalovirus exposure and HLA in healthy donors. Study in general: Sequencing of roughly 180 million T cells in an earlier analysis found 120 million or so unique TCR beta sequences.

Findings and caveats of the study: Being productive about 87% or about 30% of the time was typical of most TCR beta V segments in an earlier analysis. The listing of 150 to 200 TCR beta chains classed them as cytomegalovirus-associated.

60 Vbeta and 13 Jbeta primers were used in PCR. The data were produced by immunoSEQ multiplex PCR, yet TCRdb's version contains in-frame clones alone and is incomplete. The sample holds roughly 140,000 clones; around 60% are singletons and the top ten take 7% to 8.5%. CDR1 and CDR2 from the germline V gene are SEHNR and FQNEAQ (reference sequence). The CDR3 is 16 residues long. Trimming took 0 bases from V and 3 from J; bases not matched to a gene: 6. The TCR was taken from a woman aged 55-69 years in good health and CMV-seropositive. The chain employs TRBV7-9 and TRBJ1-2; 8 positions agree with TRBD1. Sequenced material: PBMCs. The CDR3: CASSLAPDREDYGYTF. The CDR3 nucleotides read TGTGCCAGCAGCTTAGCCCCGGACAGGGAGGACTATGGCTACACCTTC.